The clone carrying this TCR beta chain appeared a few times. No antigen is known for it. This sample was included in a study of early T cells in non-severe SARS-CoV-2 infection. Study details: Sequencing of bulk RNA from unsorted whole blood was done, without chain pairing.

The TCR library protocol was used to attach unique molecular identifiers. These identifiers were attached to individual cDNA molecules. From the 5' RACE reads, TCRdb called clonotypes with MiXCR, one entry per CDR3 protein. Of 80,000 or so distinct CDR3 sequences in the sample, around 15% were seen once. This CDR3 contains 15 residues. Germline CDR1 SGHAT, CDR2 FQNNGV. With V trimmed by 4 bases and J by 2 bases, 4 bases remained unmatched. Study-level findings and limits: The VDJdb matching leaned toward anti-spike CD8 responses and overlooked private and CD4 specificities.

This chain uses TRBV11-2 with TRBJ1-1, with 10 positions matching TRBD1. This TCR was sampled from an adult who was a healthcare worker with PCR-confirmed SARS-CoV-2 infection or an uninfected control (not recorded which). Sequencing was done on a sample of whole blood. The CDR3 loop reads CASSWDRGLNTEAFF. DNA of the CDR3: TGTGCCAGCAGCTGGGACAGGGGCCTAAACACTGAAGCTTTCTTT.